The entry that follows covers one T cell receptor (beta chain) sequence. Its antigen is currently unknown. The same CDR3 can be traced to other DNA sequences in this sample. The sample belongs to a study of immune evolution from preneoplasia to lung adenocarcinoma. Study-level background: HLA loss of heterozygosity: over 5.5% AIS, about 15% MIA, approximately 31% ADC, none AAH. Study-wide results and caveats: Clonality was highest in normal lung, lower in later-stage lesions apparently.

H&E slides confirmed each diagnosis, reviewed by two pathologists independently. Nucleic acids came from premalignant or tumor cells enriched by macro-dissection. The repertoire was sequenced with immunoSEQ multiplex PCR; TCRdb's copy has only in-frame clones and lacks some. The sample includes roughly 8,300 clones, 80% to 90% seen only once; the top ten take roughly 5.7%. This CDR3 is built from 14 residues. V lost 3 bases and J 0 bases, leaving 9 bases between the germline ends. Germline loops: CDR1 SGDLS, CDR2 YYNGEE. This TCR came from a person between 65 and 79 years old with lung adenocarcinoma. Material: FFPE minimally invasive lung adenocarcinoma tissue. The chain employs TRBV9 and TRBJ1-1; no clear D gene. CDR3 region: CASSAGLMNTEAFF. In DNA, the CDR3 is TGTGCCAGCAGCGCTGGACTCATGAACACTGAAGCTTTCTTT.